This T cell receptor beta chain derives from a study of CD8 T cells in Susac syndrome. This CDR3 comprises 15 residues. The germline gives CDR1 SGHVS, CDR2 FQNEAQ. With 4 bases clipped from V and 4 bases from J, the junction kept 7 bases outside the gene matches. Random hexamers were used to reverse transcribe an amount of about 0.5 to 1 ug RNA. From the immunoSEQ multiplex PCR reads, TCRdb called clonotypes with MiXCR, one entry per CDR3 protein. The data hold roughly 120,000 distinct CDR3 sequences, with 85% to 95% observed a single time. The V and J genes are TRBV7-8 and TRBJ2-3; 8 bases fit TRBD2. The receptor comes from a human donor with multiple sclerosis. The material sequenced was CD8+ T cells from PBMCs. The CDR3 bases are TGTGCCAGCAGCTCGACTAGCGCGCTCGCAGATACGCAGTATTTT. It codes for CASSSTSALADTQYF.